This TCR beta chain was recovered during a study of blood T cell repertoires in COVID-19. This clone came up a few times. The CDR3 sequence is 16 residues long. The germline V and J ends were trimmed by 0 bases and 8 bases, with 20 bases remaining between them. CDR1 SGDLS and CDR2 YYNGEE come from the germline V gene. Original handling: Reference gene primer amplification gave estimated nucleated cell counts. Assay: immunoSEQ multiplex PCR; the TCRdb copy retains only in-frame clones and omits some. Clonal size and the V and J genes are those of that table, whereas D and trimming came from the DNA. This table has fewer than 200,000 clones, around 85% appearing once.

This sequence joins TRBV9 and TRBJ1-2, with a possible D match to TRBD1 (6 bases). Sequences were obtained from peripheral blood. The clonotype was recovered from a man in his 60s who had recovered from COVID-19. The CDR3 reads CASSVASVGAAGGYTF. In nucleotides, the CDR3 is TGTGCCAGCAGCGTAGCAAGTGTGGGGGCTGCTGGGGGCTACACCTTC. Full variable domain (missing parts from reference TRBV9 and TRBJ1-2): DSGVTQTPKHLITATGQRVTLRCSPRSGDLSVYWYQQSLDQGLQFLIQYYNGEERAKGNILERFSAQQFPDLHSELNLSSLELGDSALYFCASSVASVGAAGGYTFGSGTRLTVV.